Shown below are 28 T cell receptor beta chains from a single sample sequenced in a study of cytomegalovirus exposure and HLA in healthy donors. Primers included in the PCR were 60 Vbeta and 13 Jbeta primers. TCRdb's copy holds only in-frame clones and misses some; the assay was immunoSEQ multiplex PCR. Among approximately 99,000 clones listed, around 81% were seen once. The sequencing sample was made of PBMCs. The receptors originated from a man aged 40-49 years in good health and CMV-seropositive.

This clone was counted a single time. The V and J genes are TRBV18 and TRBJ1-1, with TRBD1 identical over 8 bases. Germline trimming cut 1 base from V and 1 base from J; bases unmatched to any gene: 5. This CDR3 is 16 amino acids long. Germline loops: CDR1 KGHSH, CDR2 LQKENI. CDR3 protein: CASSPQRQGTNTEAFF. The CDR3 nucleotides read TGTGCCAGCTCACCACAGCGACAGGGGACGAACACTGAAGCTTTCTTT.

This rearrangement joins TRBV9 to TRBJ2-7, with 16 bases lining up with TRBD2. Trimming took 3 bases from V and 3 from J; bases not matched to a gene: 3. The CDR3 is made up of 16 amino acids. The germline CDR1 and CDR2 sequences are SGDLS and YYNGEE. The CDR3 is CASSEGLAGGFYEQYF. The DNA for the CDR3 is TGTGCCAGCAGCGAGGGACTAGCGGGAGGGTTCTACGAGCAGTACTTC. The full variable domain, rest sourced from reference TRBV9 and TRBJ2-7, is DSGVTQTPKHLITATGQRVTLRCSPRSGDLSVYWYQQSLDQGLQFLIQYYNGEERAKGNILERFSAQQFPDLHSELNLSSLELGDSALYFCASSEGLAGGFYEQYFGPGTRLTVT.

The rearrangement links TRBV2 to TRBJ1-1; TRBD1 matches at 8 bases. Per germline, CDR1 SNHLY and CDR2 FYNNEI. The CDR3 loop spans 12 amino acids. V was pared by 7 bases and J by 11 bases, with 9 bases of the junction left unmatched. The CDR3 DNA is TGTGCCAGCACGGGACAGGAGGTACGGGCTTTCTTT. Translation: CASTGQEVRAFF. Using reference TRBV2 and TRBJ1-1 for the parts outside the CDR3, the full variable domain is EPEVTQTPSHQVTQMGQEVILRCVPISNHLYFYWYRQILGQKVEFLVSFYNNEISEKSEIFDDQFSVERPDGSNFTLKIRSTKLEDSAMYFCASTGQEVRAFFGQGTRLTVV.

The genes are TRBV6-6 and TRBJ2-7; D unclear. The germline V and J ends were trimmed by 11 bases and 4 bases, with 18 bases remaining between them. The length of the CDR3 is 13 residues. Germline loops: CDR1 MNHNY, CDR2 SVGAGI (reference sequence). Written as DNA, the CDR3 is TGTGCCTCCCAGCACACGGCGGCATACGAGCAGTACTTC. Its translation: CASQHTAAYEQYF.

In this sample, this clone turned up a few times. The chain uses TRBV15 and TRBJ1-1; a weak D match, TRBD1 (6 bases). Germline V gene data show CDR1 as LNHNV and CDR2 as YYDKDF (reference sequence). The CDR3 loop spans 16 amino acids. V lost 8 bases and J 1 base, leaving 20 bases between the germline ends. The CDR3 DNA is TGTGCCACCTGTCTTAAAGGGGGGGGAAGGAACACTGAAGCTTTCTTT. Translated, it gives CATCLKGGGRNTEAFF.

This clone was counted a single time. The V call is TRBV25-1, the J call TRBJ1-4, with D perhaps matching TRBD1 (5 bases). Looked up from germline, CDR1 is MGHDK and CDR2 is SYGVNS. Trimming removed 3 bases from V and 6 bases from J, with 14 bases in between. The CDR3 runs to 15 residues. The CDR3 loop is CASSEGGQGHEKLFF. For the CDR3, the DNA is TGTGCCAGCAGTGAGGGGGGTCAGGGACATGAAAAACTGTTTTTT.

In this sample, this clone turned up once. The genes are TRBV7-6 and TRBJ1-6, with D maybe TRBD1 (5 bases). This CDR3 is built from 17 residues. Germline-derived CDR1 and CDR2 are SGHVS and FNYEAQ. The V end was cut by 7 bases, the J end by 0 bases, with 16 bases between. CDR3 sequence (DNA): TGTGCCAGCACCGGAGCGGGGGGGAGCTCCTATAATTCACCCCTCCACTTT. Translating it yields CASTGAGGSSYNSPLHF.

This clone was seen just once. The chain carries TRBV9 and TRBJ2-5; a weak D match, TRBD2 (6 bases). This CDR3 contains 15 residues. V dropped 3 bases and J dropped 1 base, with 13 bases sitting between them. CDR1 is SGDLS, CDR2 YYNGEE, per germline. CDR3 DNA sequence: TGTGCCAGCAGCGATACGGGGACTTTCCAAGAGACCCAGTACTTC. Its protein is CASSDTGTFQETQYF.

The CDR3 loop reads CASRLDNNYGYTF. The DNA of the CDR3 is TGTGCCAGCAGGTTAGACAATAACTATGGCTACACCTTC. This chain joins TRBV6-1 and TRBJ1-2, with unresolved D. V shed 6 bases and J shed 1 base, with 9 bases lying between them. This CDR3 has 13 amino acids. The V gene's germline CDR1 is MNHNS and CDR2 SASEGT.

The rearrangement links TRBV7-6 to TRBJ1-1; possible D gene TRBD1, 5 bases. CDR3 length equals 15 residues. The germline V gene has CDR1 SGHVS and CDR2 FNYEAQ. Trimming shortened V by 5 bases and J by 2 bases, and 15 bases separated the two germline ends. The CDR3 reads CASSVSGGFNTEAFF. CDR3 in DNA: TGTGCCAGCAGCGTGAGTGGGGGGTTTAACACTGAAGCTTTCTTT.

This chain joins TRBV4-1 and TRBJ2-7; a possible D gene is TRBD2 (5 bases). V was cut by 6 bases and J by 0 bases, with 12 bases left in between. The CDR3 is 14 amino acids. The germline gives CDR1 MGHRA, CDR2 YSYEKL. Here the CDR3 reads CASRSSSSSYEQYF. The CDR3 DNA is TGCGCCAGCAGGTCTAGCTCTTCCTCCTACGAGCAGTACTTC.

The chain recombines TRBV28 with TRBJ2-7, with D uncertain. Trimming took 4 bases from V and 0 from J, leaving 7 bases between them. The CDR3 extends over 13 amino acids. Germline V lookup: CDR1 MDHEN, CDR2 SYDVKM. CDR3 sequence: CASSSPSSYEQYF. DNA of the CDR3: TGTGCCAGCAGTTCCCCCAGCTCCTACGAGCAGTACTTC.

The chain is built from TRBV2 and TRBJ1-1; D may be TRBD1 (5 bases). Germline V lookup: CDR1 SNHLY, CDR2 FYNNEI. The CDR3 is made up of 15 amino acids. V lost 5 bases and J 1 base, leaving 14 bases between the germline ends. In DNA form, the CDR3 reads TGTGCCAGCAGTCCGGAGGGGCAATGGAACACTGAAGCTTTCTTT. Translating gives CASSPEGQWNTEAFF.

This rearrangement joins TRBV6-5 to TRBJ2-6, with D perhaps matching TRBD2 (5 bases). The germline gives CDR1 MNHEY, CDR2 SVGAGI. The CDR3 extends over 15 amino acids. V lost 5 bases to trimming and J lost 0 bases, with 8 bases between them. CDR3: CASSGLSSGANVLTF. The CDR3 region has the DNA TGTGCCAGCAGTGGACTGAGCTCTGGGGCCAACGTCCTGACTTTC.

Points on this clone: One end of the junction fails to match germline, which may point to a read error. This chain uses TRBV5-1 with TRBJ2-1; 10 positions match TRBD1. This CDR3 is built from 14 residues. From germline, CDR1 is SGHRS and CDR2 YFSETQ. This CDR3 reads CASSPGQGYKEQFF. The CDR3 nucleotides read TGCGCCAGCAGCCCGGGACAGGGGTACAAGGAGCAGTTCTTC.

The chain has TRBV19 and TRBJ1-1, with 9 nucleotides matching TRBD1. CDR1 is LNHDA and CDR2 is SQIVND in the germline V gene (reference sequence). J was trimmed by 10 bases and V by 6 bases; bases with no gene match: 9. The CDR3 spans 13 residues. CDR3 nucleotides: TGTGCCAGTAGAGCTGACAGGGGGTTACCAGCTTTCTTT. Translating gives CASRADRGLPAFF.

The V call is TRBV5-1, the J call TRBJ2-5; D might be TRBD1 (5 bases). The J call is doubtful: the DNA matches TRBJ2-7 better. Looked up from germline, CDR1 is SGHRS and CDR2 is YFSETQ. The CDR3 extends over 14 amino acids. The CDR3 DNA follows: TGCGCCAGCAGCTCAGGGTACGGAGCCTACGAGCAGTACTTC. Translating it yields CASSSGYGAYEQYF.

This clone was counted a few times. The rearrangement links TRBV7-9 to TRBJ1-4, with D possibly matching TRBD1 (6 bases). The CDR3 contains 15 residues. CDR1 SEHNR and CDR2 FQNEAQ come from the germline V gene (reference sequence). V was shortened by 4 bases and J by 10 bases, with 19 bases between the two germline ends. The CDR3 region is CASSSGTTNAAKLFF. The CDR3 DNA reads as TGTGCCAGCAGCTCTGGGACAACGAATGCTGCAAAACTGTTTTTT.

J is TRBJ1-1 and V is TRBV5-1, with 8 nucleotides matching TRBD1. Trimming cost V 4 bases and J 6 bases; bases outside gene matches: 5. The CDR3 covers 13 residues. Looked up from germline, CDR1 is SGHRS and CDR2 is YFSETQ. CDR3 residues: CASSAQGGAEAFF. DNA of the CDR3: TGCGCCAGCAGCGCACAGGGGGGCGCTGAAGCTTTCTTT.

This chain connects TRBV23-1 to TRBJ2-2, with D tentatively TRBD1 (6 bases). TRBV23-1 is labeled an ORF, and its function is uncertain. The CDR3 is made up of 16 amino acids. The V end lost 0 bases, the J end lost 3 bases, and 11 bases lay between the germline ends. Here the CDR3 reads CASSQSRRGYTGELFF. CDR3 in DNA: TGCGCCAGCAGTCAATCGCGCAGGGGATACACCGGGGAGCTGTTTTTT.

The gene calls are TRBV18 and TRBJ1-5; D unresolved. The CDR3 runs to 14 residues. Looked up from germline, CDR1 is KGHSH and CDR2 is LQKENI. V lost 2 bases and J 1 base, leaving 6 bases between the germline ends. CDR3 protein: CASSPSRSNQPQHF. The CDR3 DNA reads TGTGCCAGCTCACCATCCAGAAGCAATCAGCCCCAGCATTTT. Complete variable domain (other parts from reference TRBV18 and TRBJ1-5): NAGVMQNPRHLVRRRGQEARLRCSPMKGHSHVYWYRQLPEEGLKFMVYLQKENIIDESGMPKERFSAEFPKEGPSILRIQQVVRGDSAAYFCASSPSRSNQPQHFGDGTRLSIL.

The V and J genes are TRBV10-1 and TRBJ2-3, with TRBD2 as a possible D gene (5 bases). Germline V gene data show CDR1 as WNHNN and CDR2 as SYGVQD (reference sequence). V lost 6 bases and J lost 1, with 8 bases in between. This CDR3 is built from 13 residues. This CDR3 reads CASSLGGTDTQYF. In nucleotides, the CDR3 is TGCGCCAGCAGCCTCGGGGGCACAGATACGCAGTATTTT.

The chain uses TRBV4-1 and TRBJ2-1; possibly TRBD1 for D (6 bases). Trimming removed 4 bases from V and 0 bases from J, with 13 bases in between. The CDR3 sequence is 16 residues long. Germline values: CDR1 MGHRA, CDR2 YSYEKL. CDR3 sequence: CASSPDGQSSYNEQFF. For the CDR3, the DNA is TGCGCCAGCAGCCCCGACGGACAGAGCTCCTACAATGAGCAGTTCTTC.

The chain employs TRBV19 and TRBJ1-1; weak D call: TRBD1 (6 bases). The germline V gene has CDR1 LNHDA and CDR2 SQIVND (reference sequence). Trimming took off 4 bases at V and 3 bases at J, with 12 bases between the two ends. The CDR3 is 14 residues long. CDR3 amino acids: CASSTGATYTEAFF. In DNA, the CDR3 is TGTGCCAGTAGTACAGGGGCTACGTACACTGAAGCTTTCTTT.

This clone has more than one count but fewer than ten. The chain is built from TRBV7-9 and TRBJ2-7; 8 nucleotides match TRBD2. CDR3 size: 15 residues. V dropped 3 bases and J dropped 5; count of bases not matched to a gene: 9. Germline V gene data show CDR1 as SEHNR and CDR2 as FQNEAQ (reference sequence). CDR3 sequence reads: CASSLGAGVMDEQYF. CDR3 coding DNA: TGTGCCAGCAGCTTGGGAGCGGGAGTTATGGACGAGCAGTACTTC.

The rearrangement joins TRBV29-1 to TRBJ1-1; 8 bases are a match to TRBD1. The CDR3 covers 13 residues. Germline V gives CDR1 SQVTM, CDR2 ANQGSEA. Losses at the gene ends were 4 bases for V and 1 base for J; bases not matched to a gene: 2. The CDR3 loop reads CSVVGTGNTEAFF. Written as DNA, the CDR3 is TGCAGCGTTGTGGGGACAGGGAACACTGAAGCTTTCTTT.

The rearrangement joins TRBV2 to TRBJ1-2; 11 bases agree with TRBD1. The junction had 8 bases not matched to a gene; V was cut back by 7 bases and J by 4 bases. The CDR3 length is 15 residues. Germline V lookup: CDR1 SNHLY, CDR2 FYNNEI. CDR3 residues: CASTWDRGSFYGYTF. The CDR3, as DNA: TGTGCCAGCACCTGGGACAGGGGGTCTTTCTATGGCTACACCTTC.

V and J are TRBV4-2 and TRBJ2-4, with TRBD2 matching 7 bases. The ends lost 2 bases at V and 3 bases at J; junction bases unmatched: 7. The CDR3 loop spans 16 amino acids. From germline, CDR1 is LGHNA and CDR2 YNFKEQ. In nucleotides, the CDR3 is TGTGCCAGCAGCCAATTCGGGGGGACGGGCAAAAACATTCAGTACTTC. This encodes CASSQFGGTGKNIQYF.